The 8 T cell receptor beta chains given below trace back to one sample, sequenced in a study of OX40 agonist ivuxolimab in advanced cancers. Profiled with immunoSEQ multiplex PCR; TCRdb holds only in-frame clones, not every one. Of approximately 81,000 clones in the sample, 85% to 90% are singletons; the top ten hold roughly 0.44%. The sample in question was CD4+ or CD8+ T cells sorted from blood, obtained in a trial of the OX40 agonist ivuxolimab. Receptors originate from an adult with an advanced solid tumor such as melanoma, head and neck, liver or kidney cancer.

This clone appeared once. This chain links TRBV2 with TRBJ2-5; D perhaps matches TRBD2 (5 bases). Between the trimmed V and J ends, which lost 10 bases and 2 bases, there was a span of 17 bases. Per the germline V gene, CDR1 is SNHLY and CDR2 is FYNNEI. The CDR3 runs to 14 residues. CDR3 nucleotide sequence: TGTGCCACAATGCCGGGCGCGGGTCAAGAGACCCAGTACTTC. It encodes CATMPGAGQETQYF. Full variable domain (remainder filled in from reference TRBV2 and TRBJ2-5): EPEVTQTPSHQVTQMGQEVILRCVPISNHLYFYWYRQILGQKVEFLVSFYNNEISEKSEIFDDQFSVERPDGSNFTLKIRSTKLEDSAMYFCATMPGAGQETQYFGPGTRLLVL.

The rearrangement joins TRBV5-1 to TRBJ1-1; maybe TRBD1 (5 bases). This CDR3 has 12 amino acids. V was shortened by 4 bases and J by 8 bases, with 12 bases between the two germline ends. From germline, CDR1 is SGHRS and CDR2 YFSETQ. The CDR3 bases are TGCGCCAGCAGCCAAACCGACAGAGAAGCTTTCTTT. Amino acid sequence: CASSQTDREAFF.

The CDR3 DNA sequence: TGTGCCAGCGTAAGCAGGTACGAGCAGTACTTC. As protein: CASVSRYEQYF. The chain couples TRBV28 to TRBJ2-7; D call uncertain. Trimming shortened V by 8 bases and J by 4 bases, and 9 bases separated the two germline ends. Germline V gives CDR1 MDHEN, CDR2 SYDVKM. CDR3 length: 11 amino acids. The variable domain in full, with the rest retrieved from reference TRBV28 and TRBJ2-7, is DVKVTQSSRYLVKRTGEKVFLECVQDMDHENMFWYRQDPGLGLRLIYFSYDVKMKEKGDIPEGYSVSREKKERFSLILESASTNQTSMYLCASVSRYEQYFGPGTRLTVT.

The CDR3 region has the DNA TGCAGCGTTGAAGATCTACAGGGGTCTGAGCAGTTCTTC. It specifies CSVEDLQGSEQFF. The chain has TRBV29-1 and TRBJ2-1, with 7 bases aligning to TRBD1. Germline-derived CDR1 and CDR2 are SQVTM and ANQGSEA. The CDR3 covers 13 residues. With V trimmed by 0 bases and J by 9 bases, 5 bases remained unmatched.

This clone is a singleton in its sample. The chain joins TRBV7-9 to TRBJ2-2; TRBD2 matches 8 bases. This CDR3 is built from 19 residues. With 6 bases clipped from V and 4 bases from J, the junction kept 19 bases outside the gene matches. Germline V gene sequence: CDR1 SEHNR, CDR2 FQNEAQ (reference sequence). CDR3: CASRTTPGTSGGATGELFF. CDR3 nucleotide sequence: TGTGCCAGCAGGACCACCCCCGGGACTAGTGGGGGGGCCACCGGGGAGCTGTTTTTT.

V and J are TRBV14 and TRBJ2-3, with TRBD2 identical over 7 bases. CDR1 SGHDN and CDR2 FVKESK come from the germline V gene. V dropped 0 bases and J dropped 6; count of bases not matched to a gene: 9. CDR3 size: 16 residues. This CDR3 reads CASSQERGRESDTQYF. CDR3 coding DNA: TGTGCCAGCAGCCAAGAACGGGGGAGGGAGAGCGATACGCAGTATTTT.

The chain employs TRBV7-3 and TRBJ2-2, with D perhaps TRBD1 or TRBD2 (5 bases each). With 5 bases removed from V and 5 bases from J, the gap between germline ends came to 15 bases. The CDR3 consists of 15 residues. CDR1 SGHTA and CDR2 FQGTGA come from the germline V gene. The CDR3 nucleotides read TGTGCCAGCAGCGCATACGGGGCCGGGACCGGGGAGCTGTTTTTT. Residues: CASSAYGAGTGELFF.

The chain combines TRBV9 with TRBJ2-1, with TRBD1 as a possible D gene (7 bases). V was pared by 4 bases and J by 6 bases, with 14 bases between. From germline, CDR1 is SGDLS and CDR2 YYNGEE. This CDR3 is built from 14 residues. CDR3 DNA: TGTGCCAGCAGCCCGCAGGGGGGTTCCAATGAGCAGTTCTTC. Translation: CASSPQGGSNEQFF.